Shown below are 20 T cell receptor beta chains from a single sample sequenced in a study of cytomegalovirus exposure and HLA in healthy donors. The PCR employed 60 Vbeta primers together with 13 Jbeta primers. The assay was immunoSEQ multiplex PCR, and TCRdb's table has in-frame clones only and misses some. The sample is made up of around 140,000 clones, and the top ten hold 0.96% of it. The sample consisted of PBMCs. Source of these receptors: a male donor in good health and CMV-seronegative.

This chain connects TRBV5-6 to TRBJ1-1; tentatively, D is TRBD1 (6 bases). The CDR3 covers 13 residues. Trimming removed 0 bases from V and 5 bases from J, with 8 bases in between. The germline V gene encodes CDR1 SGHDT and CDR2 YYEEEE. CDR3 nucleotides: TGTGCCAGCAGCTTGGGAGGGGGTACTGAAGCTTTCTTT. Translating it yields CASSLGGGTEAFF.

The chain carries TRBV7-9 and TRBJ1-2; TRBD1 agrees at 12 bases. V gave up 4 bases and J gave up 7 bases; unmatched junction bases: 7. Per germline, CDR1 SEHNR and CDR2 FQNEAQ (reference sequence). CDR3 length equals 15 residues. The CDR3 spells CASSSPGQGASGYTF. Written as DNA, the CDR3 is TGTGCCAGCAGCTCACCGGGACAGGGGGCAAGTGGCTACACCTTC.

The J gene is TRBJ2-3, the V gene TRBV10-1, with 9 bases fitting TRBD2. V dropped 0 bases and J dropped 7; count of bases not matched to a gene: 8. CDR3 length equals 16 residues. The germline V gene encodes CDR1 WNHNN and CDR2 SYGVQD (reference sequence). The CDR3 reads CASSESSSGRTYTQYF. In nucleotides, the CDR3 is TGCGCCAGCAGTGAGTCCTCGAGCGGGAGGACTTATACGCAGTATTTT.

The chain has TRBV19 and TRBJ2-2; tentative D call: TRBD2 (6 bases). Trimming cost V 5 bases and J 6 bases, with 13 bases left between them. This CDR3 spans 14 amino acids. Germline values: CDR1 LNHDA, CDR2 SQIVND (reference sequence). The CDR3 sequence: CASSAGLAAGELFF. The DNA of the CDR3 is TGTGCCAGTAGTGCGGGGCTAGCCGCCGGGGAGCTGTTTTTT.

The chain employs TRBV15 and TRBJ2-3; possibly TRBD1 for D (5 bases). Trimming shortened V by 0 bases and J by 4 bases, and 11 bases separated the two germline ends. The V gene's germline CDR1 is LNHNV and CDR2 YYDKDF (reference sequence). The CDR3 length is 15 residues. CDR3 region: CATSRDRGFADTQYF. CDR3 coding DNA: TGTGCCACCAGCAGAGATAGGGGATTTGCAGATACGCAGTATTTT. The full variable domain, in which reference TRBV15 and TRBJ2-3 provide the parts outside the CDR3, is DAMVIQNPRYQVTQFGKPVTLSCSQTLNHNVMYWYQQKSSQAPKLLFHYYDKDFNNEADTPDNFQSRRPNTSFCFLDIRSPGLGDTAMYLCATSRDRGFADTQYFGPGTRLTVL.

V is TRBV12-5 and J is TRBJ2-5, with a weak D call TRBD2 (6 bases). Per the germline V gene, CDR1 is LGHNT and CDR2 is FRNRAP. V was pared by 0 bases and J by 0 bases, with 23 bases between. This CDR3 contains 20 residues. CDR3 DNA sequence: TGTGCTAGTGGTTTGGTACACCTTCGGGACTCTAATCAGTACCAAGAGACCCAGTACTTC. This gives the protein CASGLVHLRDSNQYQETQYF.

This sequence joins TRBV29-1 and TRBJ2-2; tentatively, D is TRBD2 (5 bases). Trimming removed 2 bases from V and 4 bases from J, with 14 bases in between. CDR3 length: 15 residues. The germline CDR1 and CDR2 sequences are SQVTM and ANQGSEA. CDR3 in amino acids: CSVERTGRSTGELFF. In nucleotides, the CDR3 is TGCAGCGTTGAAAGGACTGGGCGGAGCACCGGGGAGCTGTTTTTT.

This chain uses TRBV4-3 with TRBJ1-1, with unresolved D. Germline V gene lookup returns CDR1 LGHNA and CDR2 YSLEER. V lost 1 base to trimming and J lost 4 bases, with 7 bases between them. The CDR3 extends over 13 amino acids. The CDR3 nucleotides are TGCGCCAGCAGCCAAGGACGGGGCACTGAAGCTTTCTTT. Its translation: CASSQGRGTEAFF.

The chain has TRBV6-5 and TRBJ1-2; 9 bases agree with TRBD1. The V segment lost 5 bases and the J segment 7 bases; nucleotides outside the gene matches: 5. This CDR3 contains 13 residues. Germline CDR1 MNHEY, CDR2 SVGAGI. CDR3 loop: CASSIQGASGYTF. CDR3 sequence (DNA): TGTGCCAGCAGTATACAGGGGGCATCTGGCTACACCTTC.

This chain joins TRBV5-4 and TRBJ2-2; 8 bases fit TRBD1. The CDR3 is 15 amino acids. Per the germline V gene, CDR1 is SGHNT and CDR2 is YYREEE (reference sequence). After removal of 3 bases from V and 3 bases from J, the junction contained 4 bases not matched to a gene. CDR3 bases: TGTGCCAGCAGCTCCGGACAGGGCTACACCGGGGAGCTGTTTTTT. Translation gives CASSSGQGYTGELFF. Full variable domain (outside the CDR3, taken from reference TRBV5-4 and TRBJ2-2): ETGVTQSPTHLIKTRGQQVTLRCSSQSGHNTVSWYQQALGQGPQFIFQYYREEENGRGNFPPRFSGLQFPNYSSELNVNALELDDSALYLCASSSGQGYTGELFFGEGSRLTVL.

The chain employs TRBV2 and TRBJ1-1, with D hard to call. V was shortened by 7 bases and J by 0 bases, with 9 bases between the two germline ends. The germline gives CDR1 SNHLY, CDR2 FYNNEI. The CDR3 contains 13 residues. The CDR3 loop is CASTSSMNTEAFF. CDR3 sequence (DNA): TGTGCCAGCACCAGTTCCATGAACACTGAAGCTTTCTTT.

The CDR3 reads CSVLRNTEAFF. CDR3 coding DNA: TGCAGCGTTTTGAGGAACACTGAAGCTTTCTTT. The chain has TRBV29-1 and TRBJ1-1; D remains unclear. The V end was cut by 5 bases, the J end by 1 base, with 5 bases between. Per the germline V gene, CDR1 is SQVTM and CDR2 is ANQGSEA. The CDR3 length is 11 residues.

With regard to this clone: Compared with germline, one end of the junction differs, possibly owing to a read error. The chain links TRBV4-2 to TRBJ2-5, with D perhaps matching TRBD2 (5 bases). The CDR3 runs to 14 residues. Germline V lookup: CDR1 LGHNA, CDR2 YNFKEQ. CDR3 DNA sequence: TGTGCCAGCAGCCAAGATAGGACTGAAGAGGCCCAGTACTTC. Translating it yields CASSQDRTEEAQYF.

The rearrangement joins TRBV4-3 to TRBJ2-7; TRBD2 matches 8 bases. CDR1 is LGHNA, CDR2 YSLEER, per germline. Losses at the gene ends were 0 bases for V and 1 base for J; bases not matched to a gene: 5. This CDR3 has 16 residues. Here the CDR3 reads CASSQELAGGSYEQYF. The CDR3 coding sequence is TGCGCCAGCAGCCAAGAACTGGCGGGGGGATCCTACGAGCAGTACTTC.

The V call is TRBV6-5, the J call TRBJ2-2; D may be TRBD1 (5 bases). The CDR3 sequence is 15 residues long. V was clipped by 0 bases and J by 7 bases, with 12 bases between them. Germline V gene lookup returns CDR1 MNHEY and CDR2 SVGAGI. Here the CDR3 DNA reads TGTGCCAGCAGTTACTCGGGTAGGGGTAGCGGGGAGCTGTTTTTT. Translating it yields CASSYSGRGSGELFF.

The chain combines TRBV30 with TRBJ1-2; tentative D call: TRBD1 (6 bases). CDR3 length equals 13 residues. The germline CDR1 and CDR2 sequences are GTSNPN and SVGIG (reference sequence). Trimming stripped 2 bases from V and 4 bases from J, with 11 bases between. The CDR3 region is CAWSQGQSYGYTF. In DNA, the CDR3 is TGTGCCTGGAGTCAAGGACAGAGCTATGGCTACACCTTC.

The genes are TRBV6-6 and TRBJ2-5; a weak D match, TRBD1 (6 bases). The tail of the sequence fits TRBJ2-7 better, so the J call may be wrong. Looked up from germline, CDR1 is MNHNY and CDR2 is SVGAGI (reference sequence). This CDR3 spans 15 amino acids. The CDR3 spells CASRDLVGGTYEQYF. CDR3 bases: TGTGCCAGCAGGGATCTTGTAGGGGGTACCTACGAGCAGTACTTC.

The chain carries TRBV18 and TRBJ1-5; 7 bases align to TRBD1. Germline-derived CDR1 and CDR2 are KGHSH and LQKENI. V trimming: 8 bases; J trimming: 5 bases; junction bases outside the gene matches: 9. The CDR3 sequence is 14 residues long. For the CDR3, the DNA is TGTGCCAGCCTCCCGACAGGGCAGGATCAGCCCCAGCATTTT. Its translation: CASLPTGQDQPQHF.

The chain's CDR3 is CASSPVTGEQFF. The CDR3 coding sequence is TGTGCCAGCAGCCCCGTCACGGGTGAGCAGTTCTTC. This chain joins TRBV9 and TRBJ2-1; D is ambiguous. The CDR3 totals 12 residues. V was clipped by 4 bases and J by 9 bases, with 11 bases between them. Germline V lookup: CDR1 SGDLS, CDR2 YYNGEE.

The genes are TRBV28 and TRBJ1-1; the D is unclear. This CDR3 region has 15 residues. Trimming shortened V by 6 bases and J by 5 bases, and 19 bases separated the two germline ends. Germline V CDR1 and CDR2: MDHEN, SYDVKM. CDR3 sequence reads: CASSRSRGRRTEAFF. CDR3 in DNA: TGTGCCAGCAGCCGGAGTCGGGGTCGGAGGACTGAAGCTTTCTTT.